Listed below are T cell receptor beta chains from one sample, sequenced in a study of identical twins. TCRdb independently ran MiXCR on the 5' RACE reads; one entry per CDR3 protein. In the table there are fewer than 250,000 distinct CDR3 sequences, less than 8% of which are singletons. These data were likewise used in another study, on yellow fever vaccine responses in identical twins.

The sample consisted of memory (CD45RO+) T cells sorted from blood. The receptor set was obtained from a woman aged 18-29 years in good health. The CDR3 runs from the conserved cysteine through the conserved F or W. A D gene is named only where the DNA matches it firmly. Clone size, where shown, is once, few, many, or a class for clones that have expanded.

j_call: TRBJ1-5; d_call: TRBD1; clone_size: few; v_call: TRBV15; cdr3_aa: CATSSLGTGFLQPQHF; cdr3_nt: TGTGCCACCAGCAGTTTAGGGACAGGGTTTTTACAGCCCCAGCATTTT
j_call: TRBJ1-6; d_call: NA; clone_size: many; v_call: TRBV12-3/TRBV12-4; cdr3_aa: CASSWGAGNSPLHF; cdr3_nt: TGTGCCAGCAGCTGGGGTGCGGGGAATTCACCCCTCCACTTT
j_call: TRBJ2-1; d_call: TRBD1; clone_size: NA; v_call: TRBV4-2; cdr3_aa: CASSQETDRVQFF; cdr3_nt: TGTGCCAGCAGCCAAGAGACCGACAGGGTTCAGTTCTTC
j_call: TRBJ2-2; d_call: TRBD2; clone_size: NA; v_call: TRBV20-1; cdr3_aa: CSARDFSGRAGELFF; cdr3_nt: TGCAGTGCTAGAGACTTTAGCGGGAGGGCCGGGGAGCTGTTTTTT
j_call: TRBJ2-4; d_call: NA; clone_size: NA; v_call: TRBV7-8; cdr3_aa: CASSLQGGRDIQYF; cdr3_nt: TGTGCCAGCAGCCTCCAAGGGGGGAGGGACATTCAGTACTTC
j_call: TRBJ2-5; d_call: TRBD1; clone_size: few; v_call: TRBV20-1; cdr3_aa: CSAEQTGTETQYF; cdr3_nt: TGCAGTGCCGAACAGACAGGGACAGAGACCCAGTACTTC
j_call: TRBJ2-3; d_call: TRBD2; clone_size: many; v_call: TRBV15; cdr3_aa: CATSISGTADTQYF; cdr3_nt: TGTGCCACCAGCATTAGCGGGACTGCAGATACGCAGTATTTT
j_call: TRBJ2-7; d_call: TRBD1; clone_size: few; v_call: TRBV7-2; cdr3_aa: CASSSGTGPPVYEQYF; cdr3_nt: TGTGCCAGCAGCTCCGGGACAGGCCCACCAGTCTACGAGCAGTACTTC
j_call: TRBJ2-6; d_call: NA; clone_size: NA; v_call: TRBV20-1; cdr3_aa: CSAGNAGANVLTF; cdr3_nt: TGCAGTGCTGGGAATGCTGGGGCCAACGTCCTGACTTTC
j_call: TRBJ2-2; d_call: NA; clone_size: many; v_call: TRBV7-2; cdr3_aa: CASSWKTNTGELFF; cdr3_nt: TGTGCCAGCAGCTGGAAAACTAACACCGGGGAGCTGTTTTTT
j_call: TRBJ2-3; d_call: NA; clone_size: many; v_call: TRBV4-3; cdr3_aa: CASSQAEAGTDTQYF; cdr3_nt: TGCGCCAGCAGCCAAGCGGAAGCGGGCACAGATACGCAGTATTTT
j_call: TRBJ2-7; d_call: NA; clone_size: many; v_call: TRBV5-1; cdr3_aa: CASSLGGSPYEQYF; cdr3_nt: TGCGCCAGCAGCTTGGGAGGGTCCCCCTACGAGCAGTACTTC
j_call: TRBJ2-7; d_call: TRBD1; clone_size: many; v_call: TRBV12-3/TRBV12-4; cdr3_aa: CASSQGQALEQYF; cdr3_nt: TGTGCCAGCAGCCAGGGACAGGCTCTCGAGCAGTACTTC
j_call: TRBJ2-5; d_call: NA; clone_size: few; v_call: TRBV28; cdr3_aa: CASSLGMQETQYF; cdr3_nt: TGTGCCAGCAGTTTAGGGATGCAAGAGACCCAGTACTTC
j_call: TRBJ1-1; d_call: NA; clone_size: few; v_call: TRBV5-1; cdr3_aa: CASSLGVGGNTEAFF; cdr3_nt: TGCGCCAGCAGCTTGGGTGTGGGAGGGAACACTGAAGCTTTCTTT
j_call: TRBJ1-2; d_call: NA; clone_size: NA; v_call: TRBV30; cdr3_aa: CAWHRVGGYTF; cdr3_nt: TGTGCCTGGCACAGGGTTGGGGGCTACACCTTC
j_call: TRBJ2-7; d_call: NA; clone_size: many; v_call: TRBV2; cdr3_aa: CASSEDPAGRDYEQYF; cdr3_nt: TGTGCCAGCAGTGAGGATCCGGCGGGAAGGGACTACGAGCAGTACTTC
j_call: TRBJ2-1; d_call: TRBD2; clone_size: NA; v_call: TRBV11-2; cdr3_aa: CASSFRLAGGLLNEQFF; cdr3_nt: TGTGCCAGCAGCTTTAGACTAGCGGGGGGACTACTCAATGAGCAGTTCTTC
j_call: TRBJ2-2; d_call: TRBD1; clone_size: few; v_call: TRBV4-1; cdr3_aa: CASSQARTGGRTGELFF; cdr3_nt: TGCGCCAGCAGCCAGGCCAGGACAGGGGGAAGGACCGGGGAGCTGTTTTTT
j_call: TRBJ2-3; d_call: TRBD2; clone_size: NA; v_call: TRBV7-2; cdr3_aa: CASSFAGGRAADTQYF; cdr3_nt: TGTGCCAGCAGCTTCGCTGGCGGGAGGGCGGCAGATACGCAGTATTTT
j_call: TRBJ2-7; d_call: NA; clone_size: few; v_call: TRBV27; cdr3_aa: CASSLRRDISYEQYF; cdr3_nt: TGTGCCAGCAGTTTGAGGCGGGACATCTCCTACGAGCAGTACTTC
j_call: TRBJ2-3; d_call: TRBD1; clone_size: many; v_call: TRBV5-6; cdr3_aa: CASSLIDRDTDTQYF; cdr3_nt: TGTGCCAGCAGCTTGATCGACAGGGACACAGATACGCAGTATTTT
j_call: TRBJ2-5; d_call: TRBD1; clone_size: many; v_call: TRBV10-3; cdr3_aa: CATRGTGETQYF; cdr3_nt: TGTGCCACAAGAGGGACAGGCGAGACCCAGTACTTC
j_call: TRBJ2-2; d_call: NA; clone_size: NA; v_call: TRBV11-2; cdr3_aa: CASSLGGQGKAGELFF; cdr3_nt: TGTGCCAGCAGCTTAGGGGGGCAGGGCAAGGCCGGGGAGCTGTTTTTT
j_call: TRBJ1-1; d_call: NA; clone_size: few; v_call: TRBV27; cdr3_aa: CASSLTSMNTEAFF; cdr3_nt: TGTGCCAGCAGCCTGACAAGCATGAACACTGAAGCTTTCTTT
j_call: TRBJ2-7; d_call: TRBD2; clone_size: many; v_call: TRBV20-1; cdr3_aa: CSARESERESYEQYF; cdr3_nt: TGCAGTGCTAGAGAGTCAGAGCGGGAATCCTACGAGCAGTACTTC
j_call: TRBJ2-2; d_call: TRBD2; clone_size: few; v_call: TRBV29-1; cdr3_aa: CSVGAGGGELFF; cdr3_nt: TGCAGCGTCGGAGCGGGAGGAGGGGAGCTGTTTTTT
j_call: TRBJ1-1; d_call: NA; clone_size: NA; v_call: TRBV28; cdr3_aa: CASRPTENTEAFF; cdr3_nt: TGTGCCAGCAGACCGACAGAGAACACTGAAGCTTTCTTT
j_call: TRBJ2-5; d_call: NA; clone_size: many; v_call: TRBV12-3/TRBV12-4; cdr3_aa: CASSPPIMTQYF; cdr3_nt: TGTGCCAGCAGCCCACCGATAATGACCCAGTACTTC
j_call: TRBJ2-5; d_call: NA; clone_size: NA; v_call: TRBV20-1; cdr3_aa: CSARDFRGGDQETQYF; cdr3_nt: TGCAGTGCTAGAGATTTCCGGGGTGGAGACCAAGAGACCCAGTACTTC
j_call: TRBJ1-5; d_call: TRBD1; clone_size: few; v_call: TRBV30; cdr3_aa: CAWSSRGLQPQHF; cdr3_nt: TGTGCCTGGAGTAGCAGGGGGCTGCAGCCCCAGCATTTT
j_call: TRBJ2-5; d_call: NA; clone_size: many; v_call: TRBV11-1; cdr3_aa: CASDAGRGTQYF; cdr3_nt: TGTGCCAGCGATGCTGGTCGGGGGACCCAGTACTTC
j_call: TRBJ2-3; d_call: NA; clone_size: many; v_call: TRBV12-3/TRBV12-4; cdr3_aa: CASSLGGAQDTQYF; cdr3_nt: TGTGCCAGCAGTTTAGGGGGGGCTCAAGATACGCAGTATTTT
j_call: TRBJ2-3; d_call: NA; clone_size: NA; v_call: TRBV7-2; cdr3_aa: CASSSPFPDTQYF; cdr3_nt: TGTGCCAGCAGCTCCCCGTTCCCAGATACGCAGTATTTT
j_call: TRBJ1-2; d_call: NA; clone_size: NA; v_call: TRBV5-1; cdr3_aa: CASSFIQGNGYTF; cdr3_nt: TGCGCCAGCAGCTTCATTCAGGGGAATGGCTACACCTTC
j_call: TRBJ2-5; d_call: NA; clone_size: few; v_call: TRBV4-1; cdr3_aa: CASSQVGRLGQETQYF; cdr3_nt: TGCGCCAGCAGCCAAGTTGGTAGACTGGGGCAAGAGACCCAGTACTTC
j_call: TRBJ1-1; d_call: NA; clone_size: few; v_call: TRBV20-1; cdr3_aa: CSASGTTGGFAEAFF; cdr3_nt: TGCAGTGCTAGCGGGACAACCGGGGGGTTCGCTGAAGCTTTCTTT
j_call: TRBJ2-7; d_call: TRBD2; clone_size: few; v_call: TRBV20-1; cdr3_aa: CSARDQRLAGGPYEQYF; cdr3_nt: TGCAGTGCTAGAGACCAAAGACTAGCGGGGGGACCCTACGAGCAGTACTTC
j_call: TRBJ2-1; d_call: NA; clone_size: many; v_call: TRBV6-2/TRBV6-3; cdr3_aa: CASNNVGSQFF; cdr3_nt: TGTGCCAGCAATAACGTGGGGTCGCAGTTCTTC
j_call: TRBJ2-1; d_call: NA; clone_size: many; v_call: TRBV10-3; cdr3_aa: CAIADSSYNEQFF; cdr3_nt: TGTGCCATCGCGGACAGCTCCTACAATGAGCAGTTCTTC
j_call: TRBJ1-2; d_call: NA; clone_size: few; v_call: TRBV20-1; cdr3_aa: CSARSGIGYGYTF; cdr3_nt: TGCAGTGCTAGATCAGGGATCGGCTATGGCTACACCTTC
j_call: TRBJ1-1; d_call: TRBD1; clone_size: NA; v_call: TRBV20-1; cdr3_aa: CSARGDRGNEAFF; cdr3_nt: TGCAGTGCTAGGGGGGACAGGGGTAATGAAGCTTTCTTT
j_call: TRBJ2-1; d_call: NA; clone_size: many; v_call: TRBV28; cdr3_aa: CASSLSGFYEQFF; cdr3_nt: TGTGCCAGCAGTTTATCCGGCTTTTATGAGCAGTTCTTC